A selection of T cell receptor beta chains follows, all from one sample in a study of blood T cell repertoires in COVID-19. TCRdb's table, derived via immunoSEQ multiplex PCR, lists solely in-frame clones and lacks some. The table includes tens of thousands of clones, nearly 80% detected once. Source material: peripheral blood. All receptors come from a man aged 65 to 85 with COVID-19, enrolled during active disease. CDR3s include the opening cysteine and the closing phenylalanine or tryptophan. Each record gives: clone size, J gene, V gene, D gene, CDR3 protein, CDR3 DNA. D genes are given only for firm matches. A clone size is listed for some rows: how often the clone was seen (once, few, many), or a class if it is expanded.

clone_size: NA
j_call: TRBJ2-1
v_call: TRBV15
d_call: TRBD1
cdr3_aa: CATSPGQGGDTLAIEQFF
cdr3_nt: TGTGCCACGAGTCCGGGACAGGGGGGAGATACCCTAGCCATTGAGCAGTTCTTC

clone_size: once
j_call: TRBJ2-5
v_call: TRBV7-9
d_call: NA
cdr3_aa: CASSLWPGGETQYF
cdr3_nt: TGTGCCAGCAGCTTATGGCCAGGAGGGGAGACCCAGTACTTC

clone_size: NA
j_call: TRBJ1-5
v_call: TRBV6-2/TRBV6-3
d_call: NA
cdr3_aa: CASSYSAGNQPQHF
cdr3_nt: TGTGCCAGCAGTTACTCGGCAGGCAATCAGCCCCAGCATTTT

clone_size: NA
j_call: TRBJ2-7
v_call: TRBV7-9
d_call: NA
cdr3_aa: CASRYFPTPSPYEQYF
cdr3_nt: TGTGCCAGCAGATACTTTCCGACTCCCTCACCCTACGAGCAGTACTTC

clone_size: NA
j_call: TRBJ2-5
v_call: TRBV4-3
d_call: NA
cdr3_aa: CASSQTGGVETQYF
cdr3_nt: TGCGCCAGCAGCCAGACTGGAGGGGTGGAGACCCAGTACTTC

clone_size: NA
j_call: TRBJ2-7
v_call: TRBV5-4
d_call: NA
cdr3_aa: CASSPDLRGEQYF
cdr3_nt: TGTGCCAGCAGCCCCGACCTACGGGGCGAGCAGTACTTC

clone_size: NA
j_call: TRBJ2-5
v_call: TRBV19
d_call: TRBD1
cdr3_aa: CASNTGVRETQYF
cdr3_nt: TGTGCCAGTAACACAGGGGTAAGGGAGACCCAGTACTTC

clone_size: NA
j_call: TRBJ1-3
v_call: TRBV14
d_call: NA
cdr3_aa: CASSPHSGNTIYF
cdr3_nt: TGTGCCAGCAGCCCCCACTCTGGAAACACCATATATTTT

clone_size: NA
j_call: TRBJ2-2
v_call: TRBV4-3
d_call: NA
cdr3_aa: CASSQDRGGELFF
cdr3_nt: TGCGCCAGCAGCCAAGATCGGGGCGGGGAGCTGTTTTTT

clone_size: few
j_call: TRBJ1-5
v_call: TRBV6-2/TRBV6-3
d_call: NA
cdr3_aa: CASSYSGVYSNQPQHF
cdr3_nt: TGTGCCAGCAGTTACTCGGGCGTTTATAGCAATCAGCCCCAGCATTTT

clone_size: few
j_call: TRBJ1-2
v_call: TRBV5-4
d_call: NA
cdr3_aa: CASSPRWGGSYTF
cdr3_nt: TGTGCCAGCAGCCCCAGGTGGGGGGGCAGCTACACCTTC

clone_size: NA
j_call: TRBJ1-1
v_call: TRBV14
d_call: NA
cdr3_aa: CASSLDRNTEAFF
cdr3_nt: TGTGCCAGCAGCCTAGACAGGAACACTGAAGCTTTCTTT

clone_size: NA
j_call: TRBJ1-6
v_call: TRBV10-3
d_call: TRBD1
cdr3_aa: CAIRDVGTGYNSPLHF
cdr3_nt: TGTGCCATCAGGGACGTCGGGACAGGTTATAATTCACCCCTCCACTTT

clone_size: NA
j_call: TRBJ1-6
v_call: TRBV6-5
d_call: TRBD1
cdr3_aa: CASSSGTGGPSPPLHF
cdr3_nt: TGTGCCAGCAGTTCCGGAACAGGGGGCCCCAGTCCACCCCTCCACTTT

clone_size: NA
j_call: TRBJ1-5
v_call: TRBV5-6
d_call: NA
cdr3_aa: CASTAGGGQPQHF
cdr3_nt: TGTGCCAGCACCGCTGGCGGGGGGCAGCCCCAGCATTTT

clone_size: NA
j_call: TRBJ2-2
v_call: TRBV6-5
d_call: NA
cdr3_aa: CASRRQNTGELFF
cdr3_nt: TGTGCCAGCAGAAGACAGAACACCGGGGAGCTGTTTTTT

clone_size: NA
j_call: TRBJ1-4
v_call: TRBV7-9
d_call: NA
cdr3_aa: CASSLVGESEKLFF
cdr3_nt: TGTGCCAGCAGCTTAGTGGGAGAGAGTGAAAAACTGTTTTTT

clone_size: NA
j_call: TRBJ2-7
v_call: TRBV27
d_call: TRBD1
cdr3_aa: CASSLFRGGNYEQYF
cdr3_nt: TGTGCCAGCAGTTTATTTAGAGGGGGCAACTACGAGCAGTACTTC

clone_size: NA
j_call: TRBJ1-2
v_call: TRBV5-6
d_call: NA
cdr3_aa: CASSWGQEFVYYGYTF
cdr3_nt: TGTGCCAGCAGCTGGGGACAAGAGTTCGTCTACTATGGCTACACCTTC

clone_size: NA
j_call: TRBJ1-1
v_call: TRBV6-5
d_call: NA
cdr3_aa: CASSLIQKNTEAFF
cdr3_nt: TGTGCCAGCAGTTTAATACAGAAGAACACTGAAGCTTTCTTT

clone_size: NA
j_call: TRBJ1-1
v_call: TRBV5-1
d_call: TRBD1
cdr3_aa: CASSTRTGADTEAFF
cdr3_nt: TGCGCCAGCAGCACTCGGACAGGGGCGGACACTGAAGCTTTCTTT

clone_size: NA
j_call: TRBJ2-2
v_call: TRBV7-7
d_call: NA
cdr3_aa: CASSLGLGGANTGELFF
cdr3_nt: TGTGCCAGCAGCTTAGGGCTTGGGGGCGCGAACACCGGGGAGCTGTTTTTT

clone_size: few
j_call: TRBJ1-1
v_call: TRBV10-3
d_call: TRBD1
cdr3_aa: CAISESTGGTINTEAFF
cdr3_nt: TGTGCCATCAGTGAGTCGACAGGGGGGACGATCAACACTGAAGCTTTCTTT

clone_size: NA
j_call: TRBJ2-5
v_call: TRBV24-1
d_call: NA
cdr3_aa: CATSDTGGVQETQYF
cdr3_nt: TGTGCCACCAGTGACACCGGGGGAGTACAAGAGACCCAGTACTTC

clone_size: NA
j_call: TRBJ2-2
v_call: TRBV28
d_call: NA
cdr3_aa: CASSLLIPPGELFF
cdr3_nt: TGTGCCAGCAGTTTATTAATCCCCCCCGGGGAGCTGTTTTTT

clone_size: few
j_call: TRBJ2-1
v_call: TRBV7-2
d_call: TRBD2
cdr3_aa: CASSVYPSGGANEQFF
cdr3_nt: TGTGCCAGCAGCGTTTACCCTAGCGGGGGGGCGAATGAGCAGTTCTTC

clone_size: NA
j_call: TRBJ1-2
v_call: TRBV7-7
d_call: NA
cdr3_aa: CASSPNPRANYGYTF
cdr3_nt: TGTGCTAGCAGCCCAAATCCACGGGCTAACTATGGCTACACCTTC

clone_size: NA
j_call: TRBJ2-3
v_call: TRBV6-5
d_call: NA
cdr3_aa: CASSGGTDTQYF
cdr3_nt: TGTGCCAGCAGCGGGGGCACAGATACGCAGTATTTT

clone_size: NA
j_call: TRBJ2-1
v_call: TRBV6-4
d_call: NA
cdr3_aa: CASSEMGAPYNEQFF
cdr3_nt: TGTGCCAGCAGTGAGATGGGGGCTCCCTACAATGAGCAGTTCTTC

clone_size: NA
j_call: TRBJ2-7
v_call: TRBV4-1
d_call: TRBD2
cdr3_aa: CASSQSSPMGGSEQYF
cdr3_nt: TGCGCCAGCAGCCAATCCTCGCCCATGGGGGGGTCCGAGCAGTACTTC

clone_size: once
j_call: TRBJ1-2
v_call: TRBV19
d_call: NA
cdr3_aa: CASSWAALNYGYTF
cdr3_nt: TGTGCCAGTAGTTGGGCAGCCCTTAACTATGGCTACACCTTC

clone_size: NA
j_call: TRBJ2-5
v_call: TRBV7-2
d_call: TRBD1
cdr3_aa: CASSLRGDRGDYQETQYF
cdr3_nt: TGTGCCAGCAGCTTACGGGGCGACAGGGGCGACTACCAAGAGACCCAGTACTTC

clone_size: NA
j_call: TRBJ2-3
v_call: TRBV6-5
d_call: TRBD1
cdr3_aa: CASSDWTGGTDTQYF
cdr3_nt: TGTGCCAGCAGCGATTGGACAGGGGGCACAGATACGCAGTATTTT

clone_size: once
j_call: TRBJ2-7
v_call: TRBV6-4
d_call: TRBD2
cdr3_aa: CASRLTSGSPPAACEQYF
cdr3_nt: TGTGCCAGCAGGTTGACTAGCGGGAGCCCCCCGGCGGCCTGCGAGCAGTACTTC

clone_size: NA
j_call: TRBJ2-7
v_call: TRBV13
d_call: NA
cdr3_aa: CASSFRAEQYF
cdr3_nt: TGTGCCAGCAGCTTCAGGGCCGAGCAGTACTTC

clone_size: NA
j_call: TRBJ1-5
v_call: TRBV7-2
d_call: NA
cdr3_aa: CASSPPENSNQPQHF
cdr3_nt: TGTGCCAGCAGCCCGCCGGAGAATAGCAATCAGCCCCAGCATTTT